The 9 T cell receptor beta chains given below trace back to one sample, sequenced in a study of early T cells in non-severe SARS-CoV-2 infection (dated by TCRdb to about 2021). The receptor library was made with 5' RACE. TCRdb shows the sequencer as NextSeq 500. TCRdb trimmed the raw reads at Q25, called clones with MiXCR and kept productive beta chains. A single entry per CDR3 protein holds the most common genes and DNA from its merged rows. The table for this sample lists some 28,000 distinct CDR3 sequences; under 6.5% of them were counted only once. Less than 6.5% of the sample is in the top ten clones. The sample was whole blood. These receptors all stem from an adult who was a healthcare worker with PCR-confirmed SARS-CoV-2 infection or an uninfected control (not recorded which).

This clonotype occurred many times. The chain employs TRBV5-6 and TRBJ2-3, with 7 positions matching TRBD1. V shed 5 bases, J shed 5 bases, and the junction held 8 bases outside the gene matches. The CDR3 contains 14 residues. Germline V gene sequence: CDR1 SGHDT, CDR2 YYEEEE. CDR3 bases: TGTGCCAGCAGAGGCAGGGGGTACGGAGATACGCAGTATTTT. Its translation: CASRGRGYGDTQYF.

This clonotype has a handful of counts. V usage is TRBV3-1 and J usage is TRBJ2-7; D perhaps matches TRBD1 (6 bases). Germline V gives CDR1 LGHDT, CDR2 YNNKEL (reference sequence). V was cut by 7 bases and J by 7 bases, with 17 bases left in between. This CDR3 has 13 residues. The CDR3 is CASKGQMIGEQYF. Here the CDR3 DNA reads TGTGCCAGCAAAGGACAGATGATTGGGGAGCAGTACTTC.

There are many counts of this clonotype. J is TRBJ2-1 and V is TRBV12-3 or TRBV12-4; 9 bases agree with TRBD1. Trimming removed 3 bases from V and 9 bases from J; junction bases left unmatched: 9. This CDR3 comprises 15 residues. CDR3 nucleotides: TGTGCCAGCAGTTTCCCACGGACAGGGGTGGGTGAGCAGTTCTTC. Translated, it gives CASSFPRTGVGEQFF.

This clonotype was counted at least ten times. J is TRBJ1-5 and V is TRBV12-3 or TRBV12-4, with D unclear. CDR3 length: 14 residues. Deletions cut 6 bases from V and 4 bases from J, with 13 bases between. CDR3 protein: CASRLHEWNQPQHF. The CDR3 DNA reads as TGTGCCAGCAGGCTACATGAGTGGAATCAGCCCCAGCATTTT.

At least ten counts were recorded for this clonotype. The V gene is TRBV6-1, the J gene TRBJ1-2, with D perhaps TRBD1 (6 bases). There are 14 residues in the CDR3. The V gene lost 7 bases and the J gene lost 5 bases, with 17 bases spanning the gap. Germline V gene lookup returns CDR1 MNHNS and CDR2 SASEGT. The CDR3 sequence is CASTQGGVEYGYTF. The CDR3 DNA reads as TGTGCCAGCACCCAAGGGGGGGTCGAATATGGCTACACCTTC.

The table lists this clonotype with many counts. This rearrangement joins TRBV14 to TRBJ1-4; D is unclear. V shed 1 base and J shed 6 bases, with 12 bases lying between them. This CDR3 spans 15 amino acids. Germline assignment: CDR1 SGHDN and CDR2 FVKESK. The CDR3 nucleotides read TGTGCCAGCAGCCAAGCTCGCTCGGGCTATGAAAAACTGTTTTTT. This gives the protein CASSQARSGYEKLFF.

This clonotype was found many times. V gene TRBV19 combines with J gene TRBJ1-2; D is undetermined. This CDR3 contains 15 residues. Germline loops: CDR1 LNHDA, CDR2 SQIVND (reference sequence). With 1 base removed from V and 6 bases from J, the gap between germline ends came to 15 bases. The CDR3 sequence: CASSIALIGVDGYTF. In nucleotides, the CDR3 is TGTGCCAGTAGTATAGCCCTGATCGGGGTGGATGGCTACACCTTC.

The V call is TRBV18, the J call TRBJ2-2, with D perhaps TRBD1 or TRBD2 (7 bases each). Trimming pared 0 bases from V and 0 bases from J, leaving 14 bases between. Germline V gene sequence: CDR1 KGHSH, CDR2 LQKENI. CDR3 length: 18 residues. The CDR3: CASSPPNRGLSNTGELFF. The CDR3 DNA is TGTGCCAGCTCACCACCAAACAGGGGACTATCGAACACCGGGGAGCTGTTTTTT.

This clonotype showed up many times. The chain combines TRBV7-2 with TRBJ2-1; 13 nucleotides align to TRBD2. The germline V gene has CDR1 SGHTA and CDR2 FQGNSA. The J segment lost 6 bases and the V segment lost 5 bases, leaving 4 bases of the junction unmatched. The CDR3 extends over 15 amino acids. In nucleotides, the CDR3 is TGTGCCAGCAGCAAGCGACTAGCGGGAGGCAATGAGCAGTTCTTC. Amino acids: CASSKRLAGGNEQFF.